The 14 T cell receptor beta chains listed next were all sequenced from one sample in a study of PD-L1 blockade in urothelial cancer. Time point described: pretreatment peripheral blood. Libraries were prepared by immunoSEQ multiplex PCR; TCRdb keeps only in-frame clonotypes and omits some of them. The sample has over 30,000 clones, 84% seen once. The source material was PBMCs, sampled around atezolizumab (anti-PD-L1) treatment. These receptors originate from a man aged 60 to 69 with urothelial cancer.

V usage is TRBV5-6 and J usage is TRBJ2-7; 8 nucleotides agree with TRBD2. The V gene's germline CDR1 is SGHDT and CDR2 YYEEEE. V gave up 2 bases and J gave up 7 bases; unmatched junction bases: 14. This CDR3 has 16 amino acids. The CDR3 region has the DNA TGTGCCAGCAGCTTATCAGCGGGAGTTAGATCGGGTGAGCAGTACTTC. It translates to CASSLSAGVRSGEQYF.

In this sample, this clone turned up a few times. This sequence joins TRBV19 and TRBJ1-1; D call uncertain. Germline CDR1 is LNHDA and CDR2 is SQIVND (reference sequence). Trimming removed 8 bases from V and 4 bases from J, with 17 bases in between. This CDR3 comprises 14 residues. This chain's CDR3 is CASGSLAAGTEAFF. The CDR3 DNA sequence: TGTGCCAGTGGCTCGCTCGCGGCCGGCACTGAAGCTTTCTTT.

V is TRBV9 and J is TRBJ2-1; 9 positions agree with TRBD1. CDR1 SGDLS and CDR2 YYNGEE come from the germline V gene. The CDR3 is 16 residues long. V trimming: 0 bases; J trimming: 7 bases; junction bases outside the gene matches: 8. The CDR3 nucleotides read TGTGCCAGCAGCGTAGTTTGGACAGGGGTATCTAATGAGCAGTTCTTC. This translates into CASSVVWTGVSNEQFF.

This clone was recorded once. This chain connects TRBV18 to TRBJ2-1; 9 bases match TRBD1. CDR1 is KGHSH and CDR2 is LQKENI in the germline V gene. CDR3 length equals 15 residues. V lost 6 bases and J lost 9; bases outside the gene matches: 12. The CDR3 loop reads CASSRSGTGLGEQFF. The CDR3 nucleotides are TGTGCCAGCTCGCGGTCCGGGACAGGGTTGGGTGAGCAGTTCTTC. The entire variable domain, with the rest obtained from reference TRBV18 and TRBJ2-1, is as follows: NAGVMQNPRHLVRRRGQEARLRCSPMKGHSHVYWYRQLPEEGLKFMVYLQKENIIDESGMPKERFSAEFPKEGPSILRIQQVVRGDSAAYFCASSRSGTGLGEQFFGPGTRLTVL.

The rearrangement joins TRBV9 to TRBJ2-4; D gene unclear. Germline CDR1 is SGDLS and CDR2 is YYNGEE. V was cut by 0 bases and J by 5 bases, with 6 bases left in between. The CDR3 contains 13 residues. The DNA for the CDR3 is TGTGCCAGCAGCGTAGTCGGAGAAAACATTCAGTACTTC. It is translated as CASSVVGENIQYF.

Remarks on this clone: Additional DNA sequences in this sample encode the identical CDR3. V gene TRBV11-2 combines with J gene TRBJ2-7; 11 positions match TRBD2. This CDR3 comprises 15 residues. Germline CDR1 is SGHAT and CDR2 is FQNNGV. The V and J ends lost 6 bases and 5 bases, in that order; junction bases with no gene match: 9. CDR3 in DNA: TGTGCCAGCAGACCTACTAGCGGGAGACCCGACGAGCAGTACTTC. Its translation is CASRPTSGRPDEQYF.

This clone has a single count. Here the CDR3 DNA reads TGTGCCACCAGCAGAGATAACGCGGCCTGGGGGGTTTATGGCTACACCTTC. It is translated as CATSRDNAAWGVYGYTF. This chain joins TRBV15 and TRBJ1-2, with D tentatively TRBD1 (5 bases). The germline gives CDR1 LNHNV, CDR2 YYDKDF (reference sequence). The V end lost 0 bases, the J end lost 5 bases, and 19 bases lay between the germline ends. CDR3 length: 17 amino acids.

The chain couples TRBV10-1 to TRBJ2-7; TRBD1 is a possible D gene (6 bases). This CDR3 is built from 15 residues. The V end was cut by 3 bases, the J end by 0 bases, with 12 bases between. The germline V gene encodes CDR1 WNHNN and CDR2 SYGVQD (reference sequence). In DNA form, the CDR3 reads TGCGCCAGCAGTGAATCGGACAGCAGCTCCTACGAGCAGTACTTC. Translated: CASSESDSSSYEQYF.

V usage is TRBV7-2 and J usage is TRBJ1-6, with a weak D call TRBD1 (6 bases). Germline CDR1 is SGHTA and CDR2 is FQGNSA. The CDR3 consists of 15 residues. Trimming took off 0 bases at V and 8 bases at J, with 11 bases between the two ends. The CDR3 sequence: CASSLAGQKDSPLHF. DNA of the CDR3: TGTGCCAGCAGCTTAGCGGGACAAAAGGATTCACCCCTCCACTTT.

DNA of the CDR3: TGTGCCAGCAGCGGAACTAGCGGGAGCTCAGATACGCAGTATTTT. Encoded protein: CASSGTSGSSDTQYF. The chain is built from TRBV9 and TRBJ2-3; 11 bases are a match to TRBD2. From germline, CDR1 is SGDLS and CDR2 YYNGEE. J was trimmed by 4 bases and V by 3 bases; bases with no gene match: 4. The CDR3 totals 15 residues.

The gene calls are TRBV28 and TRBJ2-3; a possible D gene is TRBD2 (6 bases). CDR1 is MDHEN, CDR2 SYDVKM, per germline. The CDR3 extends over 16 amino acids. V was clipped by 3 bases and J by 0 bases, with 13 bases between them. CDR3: CASSLGSGLSTDTQYF. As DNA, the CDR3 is TGTGCCAGCAGTTTGGGAAGCGGGCTAAGCACAGATACGCAGTATTTT. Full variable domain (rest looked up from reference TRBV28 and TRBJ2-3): DVKVTQSSRYLVKRTGEKVFLECVQDMDHENMFWYRQDPGLGLRLIYFSYDVKMKEKGDIPEGYSVSREKKERFSLILESASTNQTSMYLCASSLGSGLSTDTQYFGPGTRLTVL.

CDR3 sequence reads: CSVGAGPGELFF. The CDR3 DNA follows: TGCAGCGTTGGGGCGGGGCCCGGGGAGCTGTTTTTT. This rearrangement joins TRBV29-1 to TRBJ2-2; TRBD2 might be the D (6 bases). V shed 4 bases and J shed 6 bases, with 9 bases lying between them. Germline V gene lookup returns CDR1 SQVTM and CDR2 ANQGSEA. The CDR3 is 12 residues long.

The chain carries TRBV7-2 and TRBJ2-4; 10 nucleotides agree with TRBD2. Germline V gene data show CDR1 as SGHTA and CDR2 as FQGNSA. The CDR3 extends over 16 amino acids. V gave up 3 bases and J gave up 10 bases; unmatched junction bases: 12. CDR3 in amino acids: CASSFLPGATSGIQYF. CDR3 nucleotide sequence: TGTGCCAGCAGCTTCCTACCGGGTGCGACTAGCGGGATTCAGTACTTC.

CDR3 residues: CASSLFTGDYYEQYF. CDR3 DNA sequence: TGTGCCAGCAGTTTATTTACAGGGGATTACTACGAGCAGTACTTC. The chain joins TRBV28 to TRBJ2-7, with 7 nucleotides matching TRBD1. The CDR3 consists of 15 residues. Germline lookup yields CDR1 MDHEN and CDR2 SYDVKM. The V gene end was trimmed by 1 base and the J gene end by 3 bases; junction bases not matched to a gene: 6.